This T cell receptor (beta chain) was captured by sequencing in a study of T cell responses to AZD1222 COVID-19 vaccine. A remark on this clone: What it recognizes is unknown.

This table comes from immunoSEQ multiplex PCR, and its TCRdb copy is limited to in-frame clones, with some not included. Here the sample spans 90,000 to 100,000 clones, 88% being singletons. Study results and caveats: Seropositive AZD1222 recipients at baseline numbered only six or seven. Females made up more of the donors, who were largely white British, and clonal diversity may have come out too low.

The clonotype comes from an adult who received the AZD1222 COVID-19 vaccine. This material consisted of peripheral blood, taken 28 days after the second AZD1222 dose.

CDR3 nucleotides: TGTGCCAGCAGCTTAGACTCCGGGGGAGTTTCAGATACGCAGTATTTT. It yields the protein CASSLDSGGVSDTQYF. The V call is TRBV11-3, the J call TRBJ2-3; perhaps TRBD2 as D (6 bases). The V end was cut by 0 bases, the J end by 4 bases, with 14 bases between. CDR3 length: 16 amino acids. CDR1 and CDR2 (germline): SGHNT, YENEEA.